These 17 T cell receptor beta chains came from one sample sequenced in a study of blood T cell repertoires in COVID-19. The protocol was immunoSEQ multiplex PCR, while the TCRdb copy is restricted to in-frame clones and leaves out a portion. The repertoire holds approximately 220,000 clones, with 85% to 90% as singletons. The sequencing sample was made of PBMCs or T cells enriched from blood (not recorded which). The receptors were sampled from a woman in her 30s with acute COVID-19.

The chain uses TRBV4-1 and TRBJ1-2; D gene unclear. V lost 4 bases, J lost 8 bases, and 20 bases lay in between. Per germline, CDR1 MGHRA and CDR2 YSYEKL. CDR3 length equals 15 residues. This CDR3 reads CASSPSTPSPWGYTF. CDR3 nucleotides: TGCGCCAGCAGCCCCAGTACCCCTTCTCCCTGGGGCTACACCTTC.

This clone was recorded only once. The chain carries TRBV6-5 and TRBJ2-1, with 10 bases that match TRBD2. CDR3 length equals 15 residues. Looked up from germline, CDR1 is MNHEY and CDR2 is SVGAGI. V lost 5 bases and J lost 4; bases outside the gene matches: 5. In DNA form, the CDR3 reads TGTGCCAGCAGTCCTAGCGGGGGTAGATACAATGAGCAGTTCTTC. As protein: CASSPSGGRYNEQFF.

V gene TRBV5-8 combines with J gene TRBJ1-2; D possibly corresponds to TRBD1 (5 bases). Germline CDR1 reads SGHTS; CDR2 reads YDEGEE. V was clipped by 5 bases and J by 5 bases, with 19 bases between them. The length of the CDR3 is 15 residues. CDR3 region: CASRPGRLGAYGYTF. The CDR3 coding sequence is TGTGCCAGCAGACCCGGGAGGCTAGGGGCTTATGGCTACACCTTC.

V gene TRBV3-1 (or the pseudogene TRBV3-2) combines with J gene TRBJ2-3; 14 bases align to TRBD2. The V gene's germline CDR1 is LGHDT and CDR2 YNNKEL (reference sequence). Unmatched junction bases numbered 5, after V lost 2 bases and J lost 1 base. This CDR3 spans 18 amino acids. The CDR3 nucleotides are TGTGCCAGCAGCCAAAGGGGACTAGCGGGGGTCCGCACAGATACGCAGTATTTT. As protein: CASSQRGLAGVRTDTQYF.

The chain carries TRBV7-9 and TRBJ1-2; D not resolved. Trimming stripped 2 bases from V and 8 bases from J, with 9 bases between. The germline gives CDR1 SEHNR, CDR2 FQNEAQ (reference sequence). The CDR3 extends over 12 amino acids. CDR3 residues: CASSLLAGGYTF. The CDR3 bases are TGTGCCAGCAGCTTATTAGCTGGAGGCTACACCTTC.

This rearrangement joins TRBV5-4 to TRBJ1-1, with D hard to call. Germline V gene lookup returns CDR1 SGHNT and CDR2 YYREEE (reference sequence). Trimming took off 4 bases at V and 4 bases at J, with 11 bases between the two ends. This CDR3 comprises 13 residues. The chain's CDR3 is CASSPTRATEAFF. The CDR3 nucleotides are TGTGCCAGCAGCCCGACGAGGGCCACTGAAGCTTTCTTT.

The rearrangement uses TRBV28 and TRBJ1-3, with D maybe TRBD1 (5 bases). The germline V and J ends were trimmed by 4 bases and 0 bases, with 13 bases remaining between them. CDR1 and CDR2 from the germline V gene are MDHEN and SYDVKM. The CDR3 loop spans 16 amino acids. CDR3 in DNA: TGTGCCAGCAGTTATAACAGGTTAAGCTCTGGAAACACCATATATTTT. It translates to CASSYNRLSSGNTIYF.

The CDR3 protein is CASSFGTDNEQFF. CDR3 in DNA: TGTGCCAGTAGTTTCGGGACAGACAATGAGCAGTTCTTC. V is TRBV19 and J is TRBJ2-1, with 7 positions matching TRBD1. CDR3 length: 13 residues. J lost 5 bases, V lost 5 bases, and 3 bases had no gene match. The germline V gene has CDR1 LNHDA and CDR2 SQIVND (reference sequence).

This clone was observed a few times. This chain connects TRBV2 to TRBJ1-5; 7 bases fit TRBD1. This CDR3 is built from 13 residues. CDR1 and CDR2 (germline): SNHLY, FYNNEI. V lost 6 bases to trimming and J lost 6 bases; unmatched junction nucleotides: 5. The CDR3 loop is CASSQTGLQPQHF. The CDR3 bases are TGTGCCAGCAGCCAGACAGGGCTTCAGCCCCAGCATTTT.

As to this clone: At the DNA level, this CDR3 is encoded by other sequences in the same sample as well. The genes are TRBV19 and TRBJ1-5; D possibly corresponds to TRBD1 (6 bases). The germline gives CDR1 LNHDA, CDR2 SQIVND (reference sequence). The CDR3 extends over 13 amino acids. V was shortened by 5 bases and J by 4 bases, with 9 bases between the two germline ends. The CDR3 loop reads CASSSQGNQPQHF. The CDR3 coding sequence is TGTGCCAGTAGTTCGCAGGGGAATCAGCCCCAGCATTTT. The full variable domain, completed using reference TRBV19 and TRBJ1-5, is DGGITQSPKYLFRKEGQNVTLSCEQNLNHDAMYWYRQDPGQGLRLIYYSQIVNDFQKGDIAEGYSVSREKKESFPLTVTSAQKNPTAFYLCASSSQGNQPQHFGDGTRLSIL.

The V and J genes are TRBV15 and TRBJ2-3, with 10 bases aligning to TRBD2. The CDR3 runs 16 residues. CDR1 LNHNV and CDR2 YYDKDF come from the germline V gene (reference sequence). V lost 6 bases, J lost 2 bases, and 8 bases stayed unmatched. CDR3 in amino acids: CATRTSGRQYTDTQYF. The CDR3 nucleotides read TGTGCCACCAGGACTAGCGGGCGGCAGTACACAGATACGCAGTATTTT.

The genes are TRBV11-2 and TRBJ1-4; D call uncertain. The V end was cut by 5 bases, the J end by 5 bases, with 15 bases between. CDR3 length equals 15 residues. The V gene's germline CDR1 is SGHAT and CDR2 FQNNGV. In DNA, the CDR3 is TGTGCCAGCAGCGTGGACCCGGGGAAGAATGAAAAACTGTTTTTT. Translating gives CASSVDPGKNEKLFF.

V usage is TRBV19 and J usage is TRBJ1-3; D call uncertain. V was cut by 5 bases and J by 2 bases, with 13 bases left in between. The CDR3 loop spans 15 amino acids. Germline V gives CDR1 LNHDA, CDR2 SQIVND (reference sequence). CDR3 protein: CASSSPVVAGNTIYF. CDR3 nucleotide sequence: TGTGCCAGTAGTTCTCCAGTGGTTGCTGGAAACACCATATATTTT.

The CDR3 sequence is CASSLLESSYNEQFF. CDR3 sequence (DNA): TGTGCCAGCAGCTTGCTGGAGAGCTCCTACAATGAGCAGTTCTTC. The rearrangement links TRBV6-5 to TRBJ2-1; D is uncertain. The CDR3 sequence is 15 residues long. Germline CDR1 MNHEY, CDR2 SVGAGI. V was trimmed by 6 bases and J by 0 bases, leaving 12 bases between them.

The V gene is TRBV5-6, the J gene TRBJ2-7; D may be TRBD1 (7 bases). V dropped 0 bases and J dropped 2 bases, with 18 bases sitting between them. Germline assignment: CDR1 SGHDT and CDR2 YYEEEE. This CDR3 spans 17 amino acids. CDR3 sequence: CASSLERRRGRPYEQYF. For the CDR3, the DNA is TGTGCCAGCAGCTTGGAACGTAGGAGGGGGCGCCCCTACGAGCAGTACTTC. Complete variable domain (other parts from reference TRBV5-6 and TRBJ2-7): DAGVTQSPTHLIKTRGQQVTLRCSPKSGHDTVSWYQQALGQGPQFIFQYYEEEERQRGNFPDRFSGHQFPNYSSELNVNALLLGDSALYLCASSLERRRGRPYEQYFGPGTRLTVT.

The gene calls are TRBV10-1 and TRBJ1-5; weak D call: TRBD1 (6 bases). The length of the CDR3 is 13 residues. The V and J ends lost 6 bases and 3 bases respectively, with 9 bases between them. The germline gives CDR1 WNHNN, CDR2 SYGVQD (reference sequence). Here the CDR3 DNA reads TGCGCCAGCAGCGCAGGGGTCAATCAGCCCCAGCATTTT. This translates into CASSAGVNQPQHF.

This clone was observed once. V and J are TRBV7-7 and TRBJ2-1; D remains ambiguous. The CDR3 consists of 15 residues. The V end lost 0 bases, the J end lost 3 bases, and 9 bases lay between the germline ends. Germline CDR1 is SSHAT and CDR2 is FNYEAQ (reference sequence). CDR3 sequence: CASSLAASSYNEQFF. The CDR3 bases are TGTGCCAGCAGCTTAGCAGCGTCCAGCTACAATGAGCAGTTCTTC.